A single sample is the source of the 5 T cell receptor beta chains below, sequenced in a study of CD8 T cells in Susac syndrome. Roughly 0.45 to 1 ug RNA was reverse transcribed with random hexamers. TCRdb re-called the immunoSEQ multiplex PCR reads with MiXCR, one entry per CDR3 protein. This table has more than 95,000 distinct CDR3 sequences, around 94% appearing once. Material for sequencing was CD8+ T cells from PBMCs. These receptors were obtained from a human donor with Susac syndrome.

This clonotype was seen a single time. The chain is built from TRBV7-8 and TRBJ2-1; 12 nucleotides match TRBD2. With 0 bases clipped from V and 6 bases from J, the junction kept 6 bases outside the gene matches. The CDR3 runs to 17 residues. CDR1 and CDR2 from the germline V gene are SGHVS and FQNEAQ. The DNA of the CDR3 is TGTGCCAGCAGCTTAGCGCTAGCGGGAGGGCCGCCCAATGAGCAGTTCTTC. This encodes CASSLALAGGPPNEQFF.

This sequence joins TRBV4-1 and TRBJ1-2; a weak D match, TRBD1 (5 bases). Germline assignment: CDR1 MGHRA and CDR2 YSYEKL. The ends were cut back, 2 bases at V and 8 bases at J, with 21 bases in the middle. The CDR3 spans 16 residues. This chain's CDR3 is CASSQLGRREGRGYTF. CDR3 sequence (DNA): TGCGCCAGCAGCCAATTGGGCCGCAGGGAGGGACGGGGCTACACCTTC.

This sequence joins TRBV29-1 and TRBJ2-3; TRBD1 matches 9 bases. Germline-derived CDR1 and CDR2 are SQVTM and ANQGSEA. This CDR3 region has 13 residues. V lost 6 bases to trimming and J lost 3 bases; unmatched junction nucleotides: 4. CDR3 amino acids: CSVWTGVTDTQYF. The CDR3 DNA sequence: TGCAGCGTCTGGACAGGGGTGACAGATACGCAGTATTTT.

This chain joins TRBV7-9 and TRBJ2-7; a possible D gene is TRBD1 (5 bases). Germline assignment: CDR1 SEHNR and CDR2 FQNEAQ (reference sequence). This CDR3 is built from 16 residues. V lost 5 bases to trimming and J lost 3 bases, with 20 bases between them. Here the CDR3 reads CASSLTLEVQGYEQYF. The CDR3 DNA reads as TGTGCCAGCAGCCTAACTTTAGAGGTCCAGGGCTACGAGCAGTACTTC.

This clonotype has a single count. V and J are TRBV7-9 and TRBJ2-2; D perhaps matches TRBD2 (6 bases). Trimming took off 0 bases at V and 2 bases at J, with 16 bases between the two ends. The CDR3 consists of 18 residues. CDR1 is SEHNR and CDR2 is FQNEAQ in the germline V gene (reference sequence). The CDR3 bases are TGTGCCAGCAGCTTAGCTGCTTTTGGTAGCGGCAACACCGGGGAGCTGTTTTTT. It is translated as CASSLAAFGSGNTGELFF.